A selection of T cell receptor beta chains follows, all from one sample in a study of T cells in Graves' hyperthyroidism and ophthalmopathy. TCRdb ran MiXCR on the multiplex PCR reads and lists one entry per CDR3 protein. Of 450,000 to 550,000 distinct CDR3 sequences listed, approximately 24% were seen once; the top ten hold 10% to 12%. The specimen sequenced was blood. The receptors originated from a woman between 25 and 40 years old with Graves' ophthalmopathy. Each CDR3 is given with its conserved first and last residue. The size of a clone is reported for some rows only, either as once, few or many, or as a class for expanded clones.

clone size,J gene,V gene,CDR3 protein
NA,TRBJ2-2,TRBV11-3,CASSGDRPTRELFF
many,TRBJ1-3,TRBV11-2,CASSLNDGGNTIYF
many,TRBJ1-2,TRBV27,CASAINTDYGYTF
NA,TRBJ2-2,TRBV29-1,CSVEVSGGARELFF
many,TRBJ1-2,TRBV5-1,CASSWDRRYGGYTF
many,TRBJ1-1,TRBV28,CASTTIKDGADTEAFF
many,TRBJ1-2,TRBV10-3,CAISGPQGHGYTF
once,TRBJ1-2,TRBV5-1,CASSDRVPANYGYTF
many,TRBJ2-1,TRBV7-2,CASSSRDRSYNEQFF
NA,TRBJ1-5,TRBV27,CASSLVAFGNQPQHF
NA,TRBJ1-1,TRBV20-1,CSASPPGGDEAFF
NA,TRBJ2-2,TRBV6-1,CATKWTGGTGGLFF
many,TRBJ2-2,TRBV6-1,CASSILAGVGTGELFF
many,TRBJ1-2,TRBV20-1,CSARDGSLYGYTF
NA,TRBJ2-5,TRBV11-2,CASSSGTSEQETQYF
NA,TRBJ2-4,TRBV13,CASSRGGAKNIQYF
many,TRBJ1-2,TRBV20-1,CSARDPSWTANYGYTF
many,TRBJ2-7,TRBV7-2,CASSLRDRYYEQYF
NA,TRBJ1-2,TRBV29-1,CSVEYRVLINYGYTF
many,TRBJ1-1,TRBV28,CASSFGTGRGNTEAFF
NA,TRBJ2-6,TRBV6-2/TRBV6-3,CASSYSIAGGPSSVEANVLTF
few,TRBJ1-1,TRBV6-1,CASKGPVNTEAFF
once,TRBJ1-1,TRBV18,CASSPIQASEAFF
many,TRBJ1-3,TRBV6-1,CASSADGNSGNTIYF
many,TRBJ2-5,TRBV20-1,CSARDHGETQYF
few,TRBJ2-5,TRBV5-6,CASSPSLAGGVETQYF
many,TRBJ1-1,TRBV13,CASSRSGGARGAFF
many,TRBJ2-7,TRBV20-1,CSARMFNQGAYEQYF
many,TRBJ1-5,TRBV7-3,CASSSWGRSQPQHF
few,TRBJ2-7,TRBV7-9,CASSLKDRAPYEQYF
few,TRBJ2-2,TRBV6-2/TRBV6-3,CASSALLNTGELFF
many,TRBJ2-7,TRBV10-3,CAIRSDGPYEQYF
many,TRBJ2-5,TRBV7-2,CASSPTQVQETQYF
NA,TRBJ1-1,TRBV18,CASSPPDSLNTEAFF
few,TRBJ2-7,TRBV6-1,CASSEVPHEQYF
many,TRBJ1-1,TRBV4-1,CASSRQSGLGEAFF
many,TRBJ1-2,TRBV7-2,CASTAARGRYGYTF
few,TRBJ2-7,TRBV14,CASSQYGHYEQYF
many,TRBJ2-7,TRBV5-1,CASGWTPFSYEQYF
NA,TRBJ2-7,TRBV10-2,CASSFLPGQGLHEQYF
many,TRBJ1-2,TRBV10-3,CATTGGAGGNYGYTF
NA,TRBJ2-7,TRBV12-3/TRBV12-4,CASSFGFTGASYEQYF
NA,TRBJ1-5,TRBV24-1,CATSDLQSNQPQHF
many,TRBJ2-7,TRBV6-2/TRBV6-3,CASSLLGHSYEQYF
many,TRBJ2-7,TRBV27,CASSPLSGGYEQYF
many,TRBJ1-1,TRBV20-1,CSAPGQRNTEAFF